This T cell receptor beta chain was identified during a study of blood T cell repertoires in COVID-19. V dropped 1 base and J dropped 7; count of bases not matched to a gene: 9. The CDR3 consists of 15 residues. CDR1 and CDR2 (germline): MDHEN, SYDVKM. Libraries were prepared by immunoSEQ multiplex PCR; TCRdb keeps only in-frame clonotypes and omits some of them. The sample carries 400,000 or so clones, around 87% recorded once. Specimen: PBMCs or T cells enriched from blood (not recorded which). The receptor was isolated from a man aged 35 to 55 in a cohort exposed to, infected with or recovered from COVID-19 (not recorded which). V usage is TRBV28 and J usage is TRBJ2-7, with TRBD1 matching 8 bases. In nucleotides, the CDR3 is TGTGCCAGCAGTTTATCGACAGGGGTGGTGGGGGAGCAGTACTTC. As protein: CASSLSTGVVGEQYF.